These 22 T cell receptor beta chains came from one sample sequenced in a study of T cell responses to AZD1222 COVID-19 vaccine. Some clones are missing from TCRdb's copy, which holds only in-frame ones; the method was immunoSEQ multiplex PCR. This repertoire shows about 79,000 clones, 80% found once; its top ten account for 22%. The specimen was peripheral blood, collected on day 0 of AZD1222 vaccination. The origin of the receptors is an adult in good health.

This clone was observed a few times. The V gene is TRBV30, the J gene TRBJ1-2; 9 positions match TRBD1. CDR3 size: 14 residues. Germline-derived CDR1 and CDR2 are GTSNPN and SVGIG (reference sequence). With 3 bases clipped from V and 5 bases from J, the junction kept 7 bases outside the gene matches. CDR3 loop: CAWRGQGSNYGYTF. As DNA, the CDR3 is TGTGCCTGGAGGGGACAGGGAAGTAATTATGGCTACACCTTC.

This clone has just a few counts. The gene calls are TRBV5-1 and TRBJ2-7; TRBD2 matches at 10 bases. This CDR3 region has 20 residues. The germline V gene encodes CDR1 SGHRS and CDR2 YFSETQ. V shed 0 bases, J shed 4 bases, and the junction held 19 bases outside the gene matches. The DNA of the CDR3 is TGCGCCAGCAGCTTGGGCTGGCGAATAGCGGGAGGACCCGGCGGGTACGAGCAGTACTTC. This codes for CASSLGWRIAGGPGGYEQYF.

V gene TRBV27 combines with J gene TRBJ1-4, with D maybe TRBD1 (6 bases). Germline V lookup: CDR1 MNHEY, CDR2 SMNVEV (reference sequence). V dropped 5 bases and J dropped 5 bases, with 18 bases sitting between them. The CDR3 length is 16 residues. CDR3 coding DNA: TGTGCCAGCAGTATCCTGGGGAGGGGGATCAATGAAAAACTGTTTTTT. This translates into CASSILGRGINEKLFF.

This clone has a single count. This chain uses TRBV5-6 with TRBJ2-3; TRBD1 is a possible D gene (6 bases). Germline-derived CDR1 and CDR2 are SGHDT and YYEEEE. Trimming left V 4 bases short and J 3 bases short, with 12 bases between. This CDR3 is built from 14 residues. The CDR3 spells CASSAVRGTDTQYF. In DNA form, the CDR3 reads TGTGCCAGCAGCGCGGTGAGGGGGACAGATACGCAGTATTTT.

This clone was counted many times. This chain links TRBV18 with TRBJ1-5; possibly TRBD1 for D (5 bases). Germline V CDR1 and CDR2: KGHSH, LQKENI. V was pared by 6 bases and J by 9 bases, with 15 bases between. This CDR3 spans 13 amino acids. CDR3 DNA: TGTGCCAGCTCTGTGGGGCGGCAATGGCCCCAGCATTTT. Its protein is CASSVGRQWPQHF.

The J gene is TRBJ2-5, the V gene TRBV5-1; 7 positions agree with TRBD2. The germline V gene encodes CDR1 SGHRS and CDR2 YFSETQ. V lost 3 bases and J lost 5; bases outside the gene matches: 7. The CDR3 runs to 14 residues. As DNA, the CDR3 is TGCGCCAGCAGCTCGCTCTCAGCGGGGGAGACCCAGTACTTC. Translation gives CASSSLSAGETQYF.

The chain combines TRBV12-3 or TRBV12-4 with TRBJ1-2; tentative D call: TRBD1 (5 bases). Trimming removed 11 bases at V and 8 bases at J, with 18 bases between. The CDR3 covers 12 residues. The CDR3 loop reads CAGRGGGGGYTF. Written as DNA, the CDR3 is TGTGCCGGGAGGGGCGGCGGTGGAGGCTACACCTTC.

This clone was seen a single time. This chain joins TRBV7-9 and TRBJ1-4; TRBD1 aligns across 7 bases. The CDR3 length is 16 residues. V trimming: 4 bases; J trimming: 3 bases; junction bases outside the gene matches: 8. Germline CDR1 reads SEHNR; CDR2 reads FQNEAQ (reference sequence). In nucleotides, the CDR3 is TGTGCCAGCAGCTCCCGACCGGGACAGCCTAATGAAAAACTGTTTTTT. It is translated as CASSSRPGQPNEKLFF. Looking up the rest from reference TRBV7-9 and TRBJ1-4 gives the full variable domain: DTGVSQNPRHKITKRGQNVTFRCDPISEHNRLYWYRQTLGQGPEFLTYFQNEAQLEKSRLLSDRFSAERPKGSFSTLEIQRTEQGDSAMYLCASSSRPGQPNEKLFFGSGTQLSVL.

This chain links TRBV28 with TRBJ1-4; D perhaps matches TRBD1 (5 bases). Trimming removed 4 bases from V and 3 bases from J, with 12 bases in between. The CDR3 runs to 15 residues. Germline V gives CDR1 MDHEN, CDR2 SYDVKM. The CDR3 coding sequence is TGTGCCAGCAGTTCTGGGGCGTCGGCTAATGAAAAACTGTTTTTT. Translating gives CASSSGASANEKLFF.

The chain recombines TRBV4-1 with TRBJ2-5, with 10 nucleotides matching TRBD2. J gave up 5 bases and V 5 bases, and 5 bases lay outside the gene matches. In germline, CDR1 is MGHRA, CDR2 YSYEKL. This CDR3 contains 14 residues. Written as DNA, the CDR3 is TGCGCCAGCAGCTCGGGGGGACTAGCGGAGACCCAGTACTTC. Protein: CASSSGGLAETQYF.

This clone appeared a few times. A read error may produce the germline difference seen at one junction end. This chain connects TRBV6-1 to TRBJ2-7, with 7 bases matching TRBD2. This CDR3 has 12 residues. In germline, CDR1 is MNHNS, CDR2 SASEGT. The CDR3 is CASRDGAGEQYF. CDR3 in DNA: TGTGCCAGCCGTGATGGAGCGGGAGAGCAGTACTTC.

The V call is TRBV6-5, the J call TRBJ1-5, with D perhaps matching TRBD1 (6 bases). The CDR3 has 15 residues. Trimming took 6 bases from V and 2 from J, leaving 14 bases between them. Germline V lookup: CDR1 MNHEY, CDR2 SVGAGI. The CDR3 DNA follows: TGTGCCAGCAGCTACAGGGAGAGTGGCAATCAGCCCCAGCATTTT. This encodes CASSYRESGNQPQHF.

By frequency in the sample, this clone is medium-sized. The chain joins TRBV4-1 to TRBJ2-2; perhaps TRBD1 as D (7 bases). V dropped 0 bases and J dropped 5 bases, with 13 bases sitting between them. The CDR3 sequence is 16 residues long. CDR1 is MGHRA, CDR2 YSYEKL, per germline. The CDR3: CASSQDAQGGTGELFF. Here the CDR3 DNA reads TGCGCCAGCAGCCAAGATGCCCAGGGGGGAACCGGGGAGCTGTTTTTT.

The J gene is TRBJ1-2, the V gene TRBV29-1, with 8 bases fitting TRBD1. The germline V gene has CDR1 SQVTM and CDR2 ANQGSEA. Germline trimming cut 1 base from V and 10 bases from J; bases unmatched to any gene: 14. The CDR3 spans 15 residues. In DNA form, the CDR3 reads TGCAGCGTTGAAGGGTCCGGCAGGGGGCGTGGGGACTACACCTTC. It translates to CSVEGSGRGRGDYTF.

The rearrangement uses TRBV18 and TRBJ2-1; D possibly corresponds to TRBD1 (5 bases). CDR3 length: 15 residues. Trimming took off 2 bases at V and 0 bases at J, with 8 bases between the two ends. Germline V gene lookup returns CDR1 KGHSH and CDR2 LQKENI. DNA for the CDR3: TGTGCCAGCTCACCAGGGCAGGGCTCCTACAATGAGCAGTTCTTC. It codes for CASSPGQGSYNEQFF.

This clone appeared once. The chain links TRBV3-1 (or the pseudogene TRBV3-2) to TRBJ1-2; 12 nucleotides line up with TRBD1. J gave up 4 bases and V 4 bases, and 10 bases lay outside the gene matches. CDR1 is LGHDT and CDR2 is YNNKEL in the germline V gene (reference sequence). The CDR3 length is 17 residues. CDR3 sequence reads: CASSPRDRGREGYGYTF. The DNA of the CDR3 is TGTGCCAGCAGCCCACGGGACAGGGGGCGTGAAGGCTATGGCTACACCTTC.

V and J are TRBV6-4 and TRBJ1-4; TRBD1 matches at 10 bases. Germline assignment: CDR1 MRHNA and CDR2 SNTAGT. Germline trimming cut 3 bases from V and 11 bases from J; bases unmatched to any gene: 6. The CDR3 has 14 residues. The CDR3 DNA sequence: TGTGCCAGCAGTGAGACTGGACAGGGGGGGAAACTGTTTTTT. This gives the protein CASSETGQGGKLFF.

The chain uses TRBV25-1 and TRBJ2-7; 12 bases are shared with TRBD1. The germline CDR1 and CDR2 sequences are MGHDK and SYGVNS. The CDR3 is 16 residues long. V gave up 2 bases and J gave up 5 bases; unmatched junction bases: 7. The CDR3 sequence: CASSEPGQGARDEQYF. Here the CDR3 DNA reads TGTGCCAGCAGTGAACCGGGACAGGGGGCTCGGGACGAGCAGTACTTC.

V usage is TRBV5-4 and J usage is TRBJ1-2; D remains ambiguous. V shed 2 bases and J shed 0 bases, with 8 bases lying between them. The CDR3 runs 14 residues. Germline values: CDR1 SGHNT, CDR2 YYREEE (reference sequence). The CDR3 protein is CASSFGVANYGYTF. The CDR3 region has the DNA TGTGCCAGCAGCTTTGGAGTCGCTAACTATGGCTACACCTTC.

The V and J genes are TRBV10-3 and TRBJ2-3; TRBD2 is a possible D gene (6 bases). Germline V gene data show CDR1 as ENHRY and CDR2 as SYGVKD. With 6 bases removed from V and 0 bases from J, the gap between germline ends came to 16 bases. The CDR3 sequence is 16 residues long. The CDR3 spells CAIRGGENLSTDTQYF. For the CDR3, the DNA is TGTGCCATCAGGGGCGGGGAAAACCTAAGCACAGATACGCAGTATTTT.

This chain joins TRBV24-1 and TRBJ2-1; 7 bases are shared with TRBD1. The junction had 2 bases not matched to a gene; V was cut back by 2 bases and J by 8 bases. CDR1 and CDR2 from the germline V gene are KGHDR and SFDVKD. This CDR3 contains 13 residues. The CDR3 spells CATSDYRGYEQFF. The CDR3 coding sequence is TGTGCCACCAGTGATTACAGGGGATATGAGCAGTTCTTC.

The J gene is TRBJ2-7, the V gene TRBV18; 7 bases match TRBD1. The V and J ends lost 6 bases and 7 bases, in that order; junction bases with no gene match: 9. This CDR3 contains 13 residues. Germline V gene lookup returns CDR1 KGHSH and CDR2 LQKENI. The CDR3 spells CASSERGQGEQYF. The CDR3 DNA sequence: TGTGCCAGCTCGGAGAGGGGGCAGGGGGAGCAGTACTTC.